This entry features one TCR beta chain sequence. The sample originates from a study of cytomegalovirus exposure and HLA in healthy donors. Vbeta (60) and Jbeta (13) primers were used in the PCR. Clones were sequenced by immunoSEQ multiplex PCR, and TCRdb holds only the in-frame ones, with some missing. In the table there are over 200,000 clones, more than 75% of which are singletons. This CDR3 contains 17 residues. J gave up 3 bases and V 3 bases, and 9 bases lay outside the gene matches. The germline V gene has CDR1 SEHNR and CDR2 FQNEAQ (reference sequence). The sequence was collected from a human donor in good health. Material for sequencing was PBMCs. The gene calls are TRBV7-9 and TRBJ2-2; the match to TRBD1 covers 8 bases. The CDR3 region is CASSFGQGATDTGELFF. The CDR3 DNA sequence: TGTGCCAGCAGCTTCGGTCAGGGGGCAACGGACACCGGGGAGCTGTTTTTT.